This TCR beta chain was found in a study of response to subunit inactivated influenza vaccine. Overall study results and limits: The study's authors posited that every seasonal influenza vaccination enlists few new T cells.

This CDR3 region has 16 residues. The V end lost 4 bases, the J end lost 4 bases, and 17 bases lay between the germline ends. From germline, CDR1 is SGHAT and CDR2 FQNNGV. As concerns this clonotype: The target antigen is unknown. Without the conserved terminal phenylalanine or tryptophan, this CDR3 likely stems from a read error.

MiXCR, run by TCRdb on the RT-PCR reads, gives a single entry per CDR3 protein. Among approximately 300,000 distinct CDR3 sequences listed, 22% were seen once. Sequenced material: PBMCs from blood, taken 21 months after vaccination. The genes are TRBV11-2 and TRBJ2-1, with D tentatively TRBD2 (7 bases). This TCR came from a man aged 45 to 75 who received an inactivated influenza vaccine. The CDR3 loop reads CASSSIRRGAYNEQFC. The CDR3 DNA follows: TGTGCCAGCAGCTCGATTCGTCGGGGGGCTTACAATGAGCAGTTCTGC.